The clone carrying this T cell receptor beta chain has only one observation. Produced via immunoSEQ multiplex PCR; TCRdb's table is partial and in-frame only. The sample gives approximately 200,000 clones, roughly 90% of which show up once; 2% to 2.5% is in the top ten. This entry is derived from a study of blood T cell repertoires in COVID-19. Turning to the study itself: Researchers got acute and convalescent COVID-19 samples from the United States, Italy and Spain. PBMCs, B-cell-depleted T cells, or T cells provided the cDNA or gDNA that made up the material.

Germline V gene sequence: CDR1 SGHVS, CDR2 FQNEAQ. The CDR3 is 15 residues long. V lost 3 bases to trimming and J lost 4 bases, with 13 bases between them. Sequencing was carried out using PBMCs or T cells enriched from blood (not recorded which). This TCR derives from a woman aged 25 to 39 who had recovered from COVID-19. The chain carries TRBV7-8 and TRBJ1-3; tentatively, D is TRBD1 (6 bases). In DNA, the CDR3 is TGTGCCAGCAGCTTTAAGGACAGTCGGGGAAACACCATATATTTT. As protein: CASSFKDSRGNTIYF.